This TCR beta chain was captured in a study of technical replicates of blood from a few donors. The V gene end was trimmed by 4 bases and the J gene end by 6 bases; junction bases not matched to a gene: 12. CDR1 is MNHEY and CDR2 is SMNVEV in the germline V gene (reference sequence). The CDR3 totals 16 residues. Measured with immunoSEQ multiplex PCR; TCRdb has only the in-frame clones, and not every one. In the table there are roughly 100,000 clones, around 95% of which are singletons. This clonotype originated in a human donor in good health. Sequencing was performed on T cells isolated from PBMCs. The gene calls are TRBV27 and TRBJ2-3, with TRBD2 matching over 8 bases. CDR3 sequence reads: CASSSLAEILGDTQYF. The CDR3 DNA reads as TGTGCCAGCAGTTCACTAGCGGAAATATTGGGGGATACGCAGTATTTT.